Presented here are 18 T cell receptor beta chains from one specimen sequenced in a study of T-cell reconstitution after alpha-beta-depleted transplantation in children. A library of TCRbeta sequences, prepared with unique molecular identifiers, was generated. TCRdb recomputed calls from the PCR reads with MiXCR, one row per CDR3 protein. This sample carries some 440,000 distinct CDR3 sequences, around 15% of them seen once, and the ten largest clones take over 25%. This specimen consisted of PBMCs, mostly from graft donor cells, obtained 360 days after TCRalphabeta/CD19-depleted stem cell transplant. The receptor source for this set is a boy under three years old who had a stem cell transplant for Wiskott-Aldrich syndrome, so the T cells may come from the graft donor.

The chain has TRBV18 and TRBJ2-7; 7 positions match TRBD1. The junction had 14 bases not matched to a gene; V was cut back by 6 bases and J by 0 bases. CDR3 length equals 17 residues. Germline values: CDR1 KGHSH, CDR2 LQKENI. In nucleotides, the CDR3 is TGTGCCAGCTCGACGATGAAACAGGGGTACAGCTCCTACGAGCAGTACTTC. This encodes CASSTMKQGYSSYEQYF.

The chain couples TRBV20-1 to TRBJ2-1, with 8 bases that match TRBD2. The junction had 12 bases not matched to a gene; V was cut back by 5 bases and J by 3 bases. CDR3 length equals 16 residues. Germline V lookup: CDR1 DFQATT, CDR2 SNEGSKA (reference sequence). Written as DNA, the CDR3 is TGCAGTGCTCCGGCGGGCGGGAGGTCCATCTACAATGAGCAGTTCTTC. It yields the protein CSAPAGGRSIYNEQFF.

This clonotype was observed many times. The CDR3 loop reads CSAARDLSLKQYF. The CDR3, as DNA: TGCAGCGCTGCCCGGGACCTTTCGTTGAAGCAGTACTTC. The chain couples TRBV29-1 to TRBJ2-7; D tentatively reads TRBD1 or TRBD2 (5 bases each). In germline, CDR1 is SQVTM, CDR2 ANQGSEA. The CDR3 is 13 amino acids. Trimming left V 7 bases short and J 8 bases short, with 21 bases between.

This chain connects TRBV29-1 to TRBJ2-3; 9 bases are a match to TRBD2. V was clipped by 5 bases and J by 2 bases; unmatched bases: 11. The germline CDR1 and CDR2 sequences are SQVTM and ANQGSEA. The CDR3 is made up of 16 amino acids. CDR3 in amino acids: CSVRGGRAGATDTQYF. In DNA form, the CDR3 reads TGCAGCGTTCGGGGCGGGAGGGCCGGGGCCACAGATACGCAGTATTTT.

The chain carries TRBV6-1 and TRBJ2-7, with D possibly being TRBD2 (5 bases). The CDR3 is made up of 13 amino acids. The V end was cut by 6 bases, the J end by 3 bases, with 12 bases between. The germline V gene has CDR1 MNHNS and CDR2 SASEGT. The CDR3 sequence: CASRPDGNYEQYF. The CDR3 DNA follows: TGTGCCAGCAGACCCGACGGGAACTACGAGCAGTACTTC.

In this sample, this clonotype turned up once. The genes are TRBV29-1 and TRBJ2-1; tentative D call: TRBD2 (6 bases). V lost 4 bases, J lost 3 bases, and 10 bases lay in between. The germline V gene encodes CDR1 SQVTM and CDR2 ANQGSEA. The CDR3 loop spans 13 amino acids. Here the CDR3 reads CSVAGEYYNEQFF. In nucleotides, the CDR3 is TGCAGCGTTGCGGGGGAATACTACAATGAGCAGTTCTTC.

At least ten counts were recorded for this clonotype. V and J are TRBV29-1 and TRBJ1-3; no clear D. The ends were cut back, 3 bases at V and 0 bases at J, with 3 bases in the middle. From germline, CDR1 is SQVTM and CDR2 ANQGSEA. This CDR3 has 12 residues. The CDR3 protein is CSVEVSGNTIYF. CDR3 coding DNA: TGCAGCGTTGAGGTCTCTGGAAACACCATATATTTT.

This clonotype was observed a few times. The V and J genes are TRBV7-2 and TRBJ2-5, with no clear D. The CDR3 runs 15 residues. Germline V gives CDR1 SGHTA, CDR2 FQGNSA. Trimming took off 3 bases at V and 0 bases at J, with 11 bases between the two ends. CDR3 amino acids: CASSFRFLYQETQYF. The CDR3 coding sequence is TGTGCCAGCAGCTTCAGATTCTTGTACCAAGAGACCCAGTACTTC.

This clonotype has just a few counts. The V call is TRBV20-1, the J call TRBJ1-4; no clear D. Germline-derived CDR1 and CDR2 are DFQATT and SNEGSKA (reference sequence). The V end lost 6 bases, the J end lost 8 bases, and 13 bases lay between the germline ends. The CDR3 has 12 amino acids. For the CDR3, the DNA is TGCAGTGCGGTAGGGCGAGAGGAAAAACTGTTTTTT. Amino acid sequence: CSAVGREEKLFF.

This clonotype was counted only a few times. DNA for the CDR3: TGTGCCAGCAGCGGGACCGAAGGCTACACCTTC. It encodes CASSGTEGYTF. The rearrangement links TRBV7-9 to TRBJ1-2; TRBD1 is a possible D gene (5 bases). With 5 bases removed from V and 8 bases from J, the gap between germline ends came to 9 bases. CDR3 size: 11 residues. Germline values: CDR1 SEHNR, CDR2 FQNEAQ (reference sequence).

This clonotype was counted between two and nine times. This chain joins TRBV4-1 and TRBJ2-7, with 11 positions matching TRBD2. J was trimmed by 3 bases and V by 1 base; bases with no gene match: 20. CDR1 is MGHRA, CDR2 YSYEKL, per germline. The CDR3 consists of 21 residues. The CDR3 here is CASSQVEKKAMSGTSGYEQYF. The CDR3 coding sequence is TGCGCCAGCAGCCAAGTTGAAAAAAAGGCCATGTCCGGGACTAGCGGCTACGAGCAGTACTTC.

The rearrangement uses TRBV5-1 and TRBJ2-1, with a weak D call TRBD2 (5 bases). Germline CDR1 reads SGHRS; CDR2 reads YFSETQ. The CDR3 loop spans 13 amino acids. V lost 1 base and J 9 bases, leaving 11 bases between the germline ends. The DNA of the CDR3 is TGCGCCAGCAGCTTGCGGGGTCGAATTGAGCAGTTCTTC. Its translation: CASSLRGRIEQFF.

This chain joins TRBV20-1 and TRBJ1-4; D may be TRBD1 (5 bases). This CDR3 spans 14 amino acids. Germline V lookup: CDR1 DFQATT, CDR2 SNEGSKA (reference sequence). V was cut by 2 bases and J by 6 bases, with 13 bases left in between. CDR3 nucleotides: TGCAGTGCTAGAAGGGACGCCAATTATGAAAAACTGTTTTTT. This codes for CSARRDANYEKLFF.

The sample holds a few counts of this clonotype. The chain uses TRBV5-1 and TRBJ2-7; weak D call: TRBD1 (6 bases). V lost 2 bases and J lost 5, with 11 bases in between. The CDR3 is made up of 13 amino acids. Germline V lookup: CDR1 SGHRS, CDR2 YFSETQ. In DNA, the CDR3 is TGCGCCAGCAGCTTCCAGGGGAGACACGAGCAGTACTTC. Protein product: CASSFQGRHEQYF.

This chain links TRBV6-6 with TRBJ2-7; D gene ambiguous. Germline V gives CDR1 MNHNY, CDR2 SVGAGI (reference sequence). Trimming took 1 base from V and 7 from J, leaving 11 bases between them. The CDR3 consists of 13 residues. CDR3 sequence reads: CASSYWDGREQYF. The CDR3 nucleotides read TGTGCCAGCAGTTACTGGGATGGTAGGGAGCAGTACTTC.

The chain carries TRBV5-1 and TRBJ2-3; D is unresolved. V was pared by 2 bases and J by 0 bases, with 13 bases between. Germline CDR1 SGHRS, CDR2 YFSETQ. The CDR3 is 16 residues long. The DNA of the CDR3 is TGCGCCAGCAGCTTCCCCAGACTGGCTAGCACAGATACGCAGTATTTT. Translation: CASSFPRLASTDTQYF. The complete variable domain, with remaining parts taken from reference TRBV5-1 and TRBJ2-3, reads KAGVTQTPRYLIKTRGQQVTLSCSPISGHRSVSWYQQTPGQGLQFLFEYFSETQRNKGNFPGRFSGRQFSNSRSEMNVSTLELGDSALYLCASSFPRLASTDTQYFGPGTRLTVL.

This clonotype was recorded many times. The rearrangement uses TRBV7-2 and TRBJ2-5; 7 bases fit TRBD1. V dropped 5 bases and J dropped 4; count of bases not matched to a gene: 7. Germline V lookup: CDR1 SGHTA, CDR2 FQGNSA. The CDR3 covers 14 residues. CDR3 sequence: CASSLQGPGETQYF. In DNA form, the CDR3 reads TGTGCCAGCAGCCTACAGGGGCCCGGAGAGACCCAGTACTTC. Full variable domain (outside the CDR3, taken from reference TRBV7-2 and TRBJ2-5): GAGVSQSPSNKVTEKGKDVELRCDPISGHTALYWYRQSLGQGLEFLIYFQGNSAPDKSGLPSDRFSAERTGGSVSTLTIQRTQQEDSAVYLCASSLQGPGETQYFGPGTRLLVL.

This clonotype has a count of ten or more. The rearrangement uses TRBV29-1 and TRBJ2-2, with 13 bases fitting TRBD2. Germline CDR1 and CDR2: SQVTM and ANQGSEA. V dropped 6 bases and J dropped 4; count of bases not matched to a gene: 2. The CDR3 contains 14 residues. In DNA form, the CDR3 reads TGCAGCGTCAGACTAGCGGGAGGCACCGGGGAGCTGTTTTTT. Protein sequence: CSVRLAGGTGELFF.